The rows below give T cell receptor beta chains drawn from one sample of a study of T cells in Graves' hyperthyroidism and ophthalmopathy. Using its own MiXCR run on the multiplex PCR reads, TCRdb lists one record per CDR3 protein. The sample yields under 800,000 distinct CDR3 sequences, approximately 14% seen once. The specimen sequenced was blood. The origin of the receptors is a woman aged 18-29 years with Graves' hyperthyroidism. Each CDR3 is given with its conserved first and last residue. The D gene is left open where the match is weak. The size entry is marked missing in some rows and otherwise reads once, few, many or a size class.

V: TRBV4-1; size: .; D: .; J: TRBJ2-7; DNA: TGCGCCAGCAGCCTCCTCGGGGGGCAGAGCTCCTACGAGCAGTACTTC; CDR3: CASSLLGGQSSYEQYF
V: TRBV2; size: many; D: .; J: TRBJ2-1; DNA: TGTGCCAGCAGACCTGGGACTTCTCCAAATGAGCAGTTCTTC; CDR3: CASRPGTSPNEQFF
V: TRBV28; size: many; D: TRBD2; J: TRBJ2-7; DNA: TGTGCCAGCAGTTTTGGAGGGAGGGGATCCTACGAGCAGTACTTC; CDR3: CASSFGGRGSYEQYF
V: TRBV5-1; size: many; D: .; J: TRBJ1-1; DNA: TGCGCCAGCAGCCGGGGGAGGGACCCCTATCCCCCAAACACTGAAGCTTTCTTT; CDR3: CASSRGRDPYPPNTEAFF
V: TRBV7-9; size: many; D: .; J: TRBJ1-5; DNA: TGTGCCAGCAGCCCTGCGGGGTCTTATCAGCCCCAGCATTTT; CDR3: CASSPAGSYQPQHF
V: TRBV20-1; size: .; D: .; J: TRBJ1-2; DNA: TGCAGTGCTAGAGCCCGGGGGGCCTCCTATGGCTACACCTTC; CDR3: CSARARGASYGYTF
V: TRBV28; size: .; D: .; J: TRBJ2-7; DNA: TGTGCCAGCAGATCGCTCTTGGGACAGCAGTACTTC; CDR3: CASRSLLGQQYF
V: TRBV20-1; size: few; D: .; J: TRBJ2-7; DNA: TGCAGTGCCCCCGGGACGCACTACGAGCAGTACTTC; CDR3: CSAPGTHYEQYF
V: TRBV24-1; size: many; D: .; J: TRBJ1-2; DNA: TGTGCCACCCAAGACGGGCAAATTTATGGCTACACCTTC; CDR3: CATQDGQIYGYTF
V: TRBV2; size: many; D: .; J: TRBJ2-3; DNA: TGTGTCAGCAGTAGACAGCCAGGGTCGACAGATACGCAGTATTTT; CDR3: CVSSRQPGSTDTQYF
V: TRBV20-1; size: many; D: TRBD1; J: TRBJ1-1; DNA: TGCAGTGCTACCGGGACAGGGCCATTAGAGAACACTGAAGCTTTCTTT; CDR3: CSATGTGPLENTEAFF
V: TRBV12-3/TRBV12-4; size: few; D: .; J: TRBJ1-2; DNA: TGTGCCAGCACCCCTCGGAGGGACGATGACTATGGCTACACCTTC; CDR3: CASTPRRDDDYGYTF
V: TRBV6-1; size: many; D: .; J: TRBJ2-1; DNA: TGTGCCAGCAGTGAAGCTGGGGACAACTACAATGAGCAGTTCTTC; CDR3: CASSEAGDNYNEQFF
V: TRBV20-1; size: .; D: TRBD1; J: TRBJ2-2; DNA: TGCAGTGCTACCAGTGACGGGACAGGGAACACCGGGGAGCCGTTTTTT; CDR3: CSATSDGTGNTGEPFF
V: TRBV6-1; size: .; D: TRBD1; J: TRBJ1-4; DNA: TGTGCCAGCAGTACAGACAGGGGTGATGGGGAAAAACTGTTTTTT; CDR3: CASSTDRGDGEKLFF
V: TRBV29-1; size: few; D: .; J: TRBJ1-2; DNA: TGCAGCGTTGGCGTCAGAGACTATGGCTACACCTTC; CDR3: CSVGVRDYGYTF
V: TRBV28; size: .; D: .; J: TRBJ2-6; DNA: TGTGCCAGCAGCTCCCCTGGGGCCAACGTCCTGACTTTC; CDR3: CASSSPGANVLTF
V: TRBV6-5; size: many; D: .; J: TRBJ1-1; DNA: TGTGCCAGCAGTTACTCTCGGCCCCAGGGAGACACTGAAGCTTTCTTT; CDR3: CASSYSRPQGDTEAFF
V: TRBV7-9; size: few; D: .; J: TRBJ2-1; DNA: TGTGCCAGCAGCTTAGTTCGGGACGGGGGTTCCTACAATGAGCAGTTCTTC; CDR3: CASSLVRDGGSYNEQFF
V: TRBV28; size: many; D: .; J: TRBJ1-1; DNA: TGTGCCAGCAGTCCCCGTGTGGGTACTGAAGCTTTCTTT; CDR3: CASSPRVGTEAFF
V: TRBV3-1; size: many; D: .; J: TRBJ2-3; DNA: TGTGCCAGCAGCCAAGTTCAGAACACAGATACGCAGTATTTT; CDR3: CASSQVQNTDTQYF
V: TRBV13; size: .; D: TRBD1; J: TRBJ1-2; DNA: TGTGCCAGCAGCTACACCGGGACAGGGGGACTAAACTATGGCTACACCTTC; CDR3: CASSYTGTGGLNYGYTF
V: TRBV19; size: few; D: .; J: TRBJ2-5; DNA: TGTGCCAGTAGCTACAGGTCGGAGCTGCGAGGAGAGACCCAGTACTTC; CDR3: CASSYRSELRGETQYF
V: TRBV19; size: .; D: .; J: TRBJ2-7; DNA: TGTGCCAGTACCCCTACCACAGGGCCCTACGAGCAGTACTTC; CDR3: CASTPTTGPYEQYF